This T cell receptor (beta chain) was retrieved from a study of blood T cell repertoires in COVID-19. In the study overall: Specimens from acute and convalescent COVID-19 originated in the United States, Italy and Spain. In each case, the material was cDNA or gDNA derived from T cells, B-cell-depleted T cells, or PBMCs.

Turning to this clone: The same CDR3 is also encoded by other DNA sequences in this sample.

Trimming took 6 bases from V and 2 from J, leaving 7 bases between them. This CDR3 is 11 amino acids long. The germline gives CDR1 SQVTM, CDR2 ANQGSEA. Per the original data handling: Reference gene primer amplification yielded estimated nucleated cell counts. TCRdb's copy holds only in-frame clones and misses some; the assay was immunoSEQ multiplex PCR. The DNA gave D and trimming, while V, J and clone size come from that table. The sample lists approximately 320,000 clones, 65% to 90% occurring once. This receptor was identified in a human donor in a cohort sampled during active COVID-19. The chain is built from TRBV29-1 and TRBJ2-5, with D unclear. The sequenced sample consisted of peripheral blood. The CDR3 DNA follows: TGCAGCGTGGCCGTACAAGAGACCCAGTACTTC. It translates to CSVAVQETQYF.